What follows are 14 T cell receptor beta chains derived from one specimen sequenced in a study of vaccination and CD4 T cells after COVID-19. The antigens these receptors bind are not known. Treatment meaning: roughly ten-day PBMC culture with coronavirus spike peptide pools or control peptides (ViraFEST assay). These CD4+ T cells came from an unexposed donor, sampled before the COVID-19 pandemic (2011-2018). The study sequenced cultured CD4+ T cell DNA using the Oncomine TCR Beta short-read assay. Cultured CD4+ T cells were the source of extracted genomic DNA. TCRdb ran MiXCR on the PCR reads and lists one entry per CDR3 protein. Among about 11,000 distinct CDR3 sequences listed, about 34% were seen once. Sequenced material: CD4+ T cells from blood, cultured in vitro. The receptors originated from a human donor in good health.

A remark on this clonotype: The germline gene is not matched at one end of the junction; a read error may be the cause. The chain is built from TRBV28 and TRBJ1-3; D is unresolved. Germline CDR1 reads MDHEN; CDR2 reads SYDVKM. This CDR3 is 14 amino acids long. The DNA for the CDR3 is TGTGCCAGCAGTAATATAATCATCCGGGTCCTAGAGCATTTT. Encoded protein: CASSNIIIRVLEHF.

This sequence joins TRBV24-1 and TRBJ2-5; the match to TRBD1 covers 7 bases. The junction had 1 base not matched to a gene; V was cut back by 0 bases and J by 1 base. The CDR3 sequence is 15 residues long. Germline CDR1 and CDR2: KGHDR and SFDVKD. The CDR3 sequence: CATSDLSGGQETQYF. The DNA for the CDR3 is TGTGCCACCAGTGATTTGTCAGGGGGCCAAGAGACCCAGTACTTC.

The chain joins TRBV20-1 to TRBJ1-3; D not resolved. This CDR3 has 12 residues. The germline V gene encodes CDR1 DFQATT and CDR2 SNEGSKA (reference sequence). Deletions cut 6 bases from V and 0 bases from J, with 6 bases between. The CDR3 loop reads CSATDSGNTIYF. The CDR3 nucleotides read TGCAGTGCAACAGACTCTGGAAACACCATATATTTT.

This clonotype showed up just a few times. The chain employs TRBV7-9 and TRBJ2-1; 7 nucleotides agree with TRBD1. The J segment lost 4 bases and the V segment lost 5 bases, leaving 5 bases of the junction unmatched. The germline gives CDR1 SEHNR, CDR2 FQNEAQ (reference sequence). The CDR3 consists of 14 residues. The DNA for the CDR3 is TGTGCCAGCAGCGACAGGGTGAAATACAATGAGCAGTTCTTC. Translated, it gives CASSDRVKYNEQFF.

The chain has TRBV2 and TRBJ1-6; no clear D. V was cut by 4 bases and J by 8 bases, with 6 bases left in between. This CDR3 contains 12 residues. Germline-derived CDR1 and CDR2 are SNHLY and FYNNEI. The CDR3 DNA reads TGTGCCAGCAGTGTCGGGGATTCACCCCTCCACTTT. Its translation is CASSVGDSPLHF.

V is TRBV7-9 and J is TRBJ2-7; D may match TRBD1 or TRBD2 (5 bases each). This CDR3 contains 14 residues. Germline V gene data show CDR1 as SEHNR and CDR2 as FQNEAQ (reference sequence). The germline V and J ends were trimmed by 9 bases and 6 bases, with 21 bases remaining between them. The CDR3 loop is CASTGLRTWPEQYF. The CDR3 DNA reads as TGTGCCAGTACCGGACTCCGGACATGGCCCGAGCAGTACTTC.

This chain uses TRBV28 with TRBJ2-2, with 8 bases aligning to TRBD1. J lost 5 bases, V lost 7 bases, and 9 bases had no gene match. This CDR3 spans 15 amino acids. Germline values: CDR1 MDHEN, CDR2 SYDVKM. The CDR3 nucleotides are TGTGCCAGCACACCAGGGGGCAGGGAAACCGGGGAGCTGTTTTTT. It translates to CASTPGGRETGELFF.

V and J are TRBV6-1 and TRBJ1-6; 7 nucleotides align to TRBD1. Germline-derived CDR1 and CDR2 are MNHNS and SASEGT. CDR3 length equals 15 residues. J gave up 13 bases and V 7 bases, and 16 bases lay outside the gene matches. The CDR3 DNA is TGTGCCAGCACTCCCGGGGACAGACCCTTTGCGCCCCTCCACTTT. It codes for CASTPGDRPFAPLHF.

This clonotype was found a few times. V usage is TRBV27 and J usage is TRBJ2-7, with D tentatively TRBD1 or TRBD2 (5 bases each). Trimming stripped 6 bases from V and 6 bases from J, with 24 bases between. CDR1 and CDR2 from the germline V gene are MNHEY and SMNVEV (reference sequence). The CDR3 loop spans 16 amino acids. The CDR3 DNA reads TGTGCCAGCAGGAGAGAAACGGGACGGACCCTGGGCGAGCAGTACTTC. This codes for CASRRETGRTLGEQYF.

The V gene is TRBV4-3, the J gene TRBJ2-5; the match to TRBD2 covers 8 bases. Germline values: CDR1 LGHNA, CDR2 YSLEER. The junction had 1 base not matched to a gene; V was cut back by 2 bases and J by 2 bases. There are 14 residues in the CDR3. This CDR3 is CASSQIAGQETQYF. The CDR3 region has the DNA TGCGCCAGCAGCCAAATAGCGGGACAAGAGACCCAGTACTTC.

The chain joins TRBV28 to TRBJ2-3; 10 bases fit TRBD1. V dropped 8 bases and J dropped 6; count of bases not matched to a gene: 8. The CDR3 has 14 amino acids. CDR1 MDHEN and CDR2 SYDVKM come from the germline V gene. In DNA form, the CDR3 reads TGTGCCAGCCGACGGACAGGGGGGGGTGATACGCAGTATTTT. It translates to CASRRTGGGDTQYF. Based on the CDR3 plus reference TRBV28 and TRBJ2-3, the full variable domain is DVKVTQSSRYLVKRTGEKVFLECVQDMDHENMFWYRQDPGLGLRLIYFSYDVKMKEKGDIPEGYSVSREKKERFSLILESASTNQTSMYLCASRRTGGGDTQYFGPGTRLTVL.

This clonotype was seen a handful of times. V is TRBV20-1 and J is TRBJ2-5, with D possibly TRBD2 on 6 matching bases. The V gene's germline CDR1 is DFQATT and CDR2 SNEGSKA (reference sequence). The V end was cut by 5 bases, the J end by 1 base, with 14 bases between. The CDR3 is made up of 14 amino acids. The CDR3 loop reads CSAARTTRQETQYF. The CDR3 DNA reads as TGCAGTGCTGCACGGACTACCCGCCAAGAGACCCAGTACTTC.

This clonotype was counted a few times. CDR3 residues: CSASIPGAGFYEQYF. The CDR3 DNA sequence: TGCAGTGCTAGTATTCCGGGCGCGGGATTTTACGAGCAGTACTTC. This chain uses TRBV20-1 with TRBJ2-7, with D maybe TRBD2 (6 bases). The CDR3 is 15 residues long. V lost 3 bases to trimming and J lost 4 bases, with 19 bases between them. The germline CDR1 and CDR2 sequences are DFQATT and SNEGSKA (reference sequence).

There are a few counts of this clonotype. This chain connects TRBV28 to TRBJ1-1, with TRBD1 as a possible D gene (6 bases). Germline values: CDR1 MDHEN, CDR2 SYDVKM. V lost 5 bases and J lost 1, with 11 bases in between. The CDR3 is 14 residues long. The CDR3 loop is CASSASGANTEAFF. The CDR3 coding sequence is TGTGCCAGCAGTGCCTCGGGGGCGAACACTGAAGCTTTCTTT. The full variable domain, its missing parts supplied by reference TRBV28 and TRBJ1-1, is DVKVTQSSRYLVKRTGEKVFLECVQDMDHENMFWYRQDPGLGLRLIYFSYDVKMKEKGDIPEGYSVSREKKERFSLILESASTNQTSMYLCASSASGANTEAFFGQGTRLTVV.